This TCR beta chain originates from a study of cytomegalovirus exposure and HLA in healthy donors. A note on this clone: What it binds is unknown.

Trimming stripped 4 bases from V and 0 bases from J, with 13 bases between. This CDR3 contains 16 residues. Germline loops: CDR1 SGHTS, CDR2 YDEGEE. The PCR had 60 Vbeta and 13 Jbeta primers. Libraries were prepared by immunoSEQ multiplex PCR; TCRdb keeps only in-frame clonotypes and omits some of them. The sample lists some 200,000 clones, 82% occurring once. General study findings and limits: V- and J-gene trimming in TCR beta was tied to a missense DCLRE1C variant by an analysis performed later. Investigators reported about 160 TCR beta chains as tied to cytomegalovirus.

Donors had nominal health at sampling but likely had unrecorded immune exposures. The chain joins TRBV5-8 to TRBJ2-2, with D perhaps matching TRBD1 (6 bases). This clonotype originated in a woman under 30 in good health and CMV-seronegative. The sequenced sample consisted of PBMCs. The CDR3 coding sequence is TGTGCCAGCAGCCGGGACATTTCCGCGAACACCGGGGAGCTGTTTTTT. Protein product: CASSRDISANTGELFF.